The clone carrying this TCR beta chain was counted between two and nine times. One entry per CDR3 protein results from TCRdb running MiXCR on the 5' RACE reads. The data show about 200,000 distinct CDR3 sequences, with 9% to 10% seen just once and roughly 3.5% held by the top ten. Germline loops: CDR1 MNHEY, CDR2 SVGAGI. V was clipped by 6 bases and J by 3 bases, with 12 bases between them. This CDR3 contains 14 residues. This sample stems from a study of T-cell memory formation after mild COVID-19. Sequences were obtained from PBMCs or a T cell subset sorted from them (not recorded which). V is TRBV6-5 and J is TRBJ1-5; D is unclear. The origin of this receptor is a man between 18 and 35 years old who had mild COVID-19 (a few samples of this study predate the infection). Cell type and time point are not known. CDR3: CASRSAGNNQPQHF. The CDR3 nucleotides read TGTGCCAGCAGGTCTGCGGGGAACAATCAGCCCCAGCATTTT.